This T cell receptor beta chain was documented in a study of control samples from healthy donors and cancer patients. Germline loops: CDR1 SQVTM, CDR2 ANQGSEA. There are 14 residues in the CDR3. Unmatched junction bases numbered 7, after V lost 6 bases and J lost 4 bases. Produced via immunoSEQ multiplex PCR; TCRdb's table is partial and in-frame only. Here the sample spans some 170,000 clones, 94% being singletons. The origin of this receptor is a man between 60 and 75 years old with colorectal cancer. V is TRBV29-1 and J is TRBJ2-1; 9 bases align to TRBD2. Sequencing input: PBMCs. The CDR3 loop reads CSVRSGGPYNEQFF. The CDR3 region has the DNA TGCAGCGTCCGCAGCGGGGGGCCTTACAATGAGCAGTTCTTC.